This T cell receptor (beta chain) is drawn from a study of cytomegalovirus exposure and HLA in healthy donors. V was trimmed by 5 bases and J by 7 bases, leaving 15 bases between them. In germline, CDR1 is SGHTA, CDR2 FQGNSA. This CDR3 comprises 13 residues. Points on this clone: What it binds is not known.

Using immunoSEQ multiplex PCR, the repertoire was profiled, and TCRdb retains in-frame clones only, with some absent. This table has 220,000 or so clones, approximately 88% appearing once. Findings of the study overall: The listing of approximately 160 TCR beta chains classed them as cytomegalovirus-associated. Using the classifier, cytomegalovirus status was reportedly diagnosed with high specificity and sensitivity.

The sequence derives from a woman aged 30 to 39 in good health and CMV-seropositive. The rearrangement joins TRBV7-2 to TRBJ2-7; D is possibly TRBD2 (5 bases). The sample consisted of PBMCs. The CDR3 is CASSPRAGWEQYF. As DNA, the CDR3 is TGTGCCAGCAGCCCGAGGGCTGGGTGGGAGCAGTACTTC.